This TCR beta chain was captured in a study of cytomegalovirus exposure and HLA in healthy donors. PCR used 60 Vbeta primers and 13 Jbeta primers. Produced via immunoSEQ multiplex PCR; TCRdb's table is partial and in-frame only. This sample yields some 200,000 clones, of which approximately 88% are seen a single time; approximately 2.4% belongs to the top ten. Per germline, CDR1 GTSNPN and CDR2 SVGIG (reference sequence). The CDR3 is 13 amino acids. V was trimmed by 5 bases and J by 0 bases, leaving 8 bases between them. Concerning this clone itself: The antigen remains undetermined.

Study observations and caveats: Per a later analysis, HLA-associated TCR beta chains showed more clonal expansion than other, equally common TCR beta chains. Analyzed later, most CMV-associated TCR beta chains appeared HLA-restricted. Follow-up analysis seemed to connect common viral pathogens with several of the most significant clusters identified. Per published accounts, TCR beta sequences correctly predicted the HLA-A and HLA-B alleles of most subjects.

This chain joins TRBV30 and TRBJ1-3; TRBD1 is a possible D gene (5 bases). The source of this sequence is a woman aged 45-59 years in good health and CMV-seropositive. Sequenced input: PBMCs. The CDR3 DNA reads as TGTGCCTGGGGACAAAACTCTGGAAACACCATATATTTT. This translates into CAWGQNSGNTIYF. Filled out from reference TRBV30 and TRBJ1-3, the complete variable domain reads SQTIHQWPATLVQPVGSPLSLECTVEGTSNPNLYWYRQAAGRGLQLLFYSVGIGQISSEVPQNLSASRPQDRQFILSSKKLLLSDSGFYLCAWGQNSGNTIYFGEGSWLTVV.